This entry concerns a single T cell receptor (beta chain). Its matching antigen is unknown. The data are from a study of long-term antiretroviral therapy in people with HIV. Study-level findings and limits: HIV repertoires showed narrower CDR3 length ranges than controls.

In germline, CDR1 is SGHTA, CDR2 FQGNSA. The CDR3 has 14 amino acids. V lost 2 bases to trimming and J lost 5 bases, with 10 bases between them. Version v3.0 of the immunoSEQ assay was performed at survey level. Per-sample sequencing targets were about 40,000-55,000 T-cell genomes. Only in-frame clones appear in the TCRdb table, and some are missing; sequencing was by immunoSEQ multiplex PCR. The table has 35,000 to 45,000 clones, 65% to 90% seen once. The chain employs TRBV7-2 and TRBJ2-1, with unresolved D. This receptor was taken from a man aged 18 to 30 with HIV. The sample was unsorted PBMCs, taken 0.3 years after starting antiretroviral therapy. The CDR3 sequence is CASSLTRDHNEQFF. The DNA of the CDR3 is TGTGCCAGCAGCTTAACGCGAGACCACAATGAGCAGTTCTTC.